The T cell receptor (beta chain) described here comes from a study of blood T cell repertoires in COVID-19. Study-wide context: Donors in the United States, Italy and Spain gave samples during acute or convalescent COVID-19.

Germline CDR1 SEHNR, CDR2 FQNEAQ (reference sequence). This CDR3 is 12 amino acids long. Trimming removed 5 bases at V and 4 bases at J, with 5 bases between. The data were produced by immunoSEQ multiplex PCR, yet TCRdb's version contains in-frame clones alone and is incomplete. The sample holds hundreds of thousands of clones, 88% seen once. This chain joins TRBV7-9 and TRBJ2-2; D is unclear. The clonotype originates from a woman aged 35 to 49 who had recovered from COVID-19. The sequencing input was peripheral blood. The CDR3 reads CASSPGTGELFF. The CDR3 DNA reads TGTGCCAGCAGCCCCGGCACCGGGGAGCTGTTTTTT.